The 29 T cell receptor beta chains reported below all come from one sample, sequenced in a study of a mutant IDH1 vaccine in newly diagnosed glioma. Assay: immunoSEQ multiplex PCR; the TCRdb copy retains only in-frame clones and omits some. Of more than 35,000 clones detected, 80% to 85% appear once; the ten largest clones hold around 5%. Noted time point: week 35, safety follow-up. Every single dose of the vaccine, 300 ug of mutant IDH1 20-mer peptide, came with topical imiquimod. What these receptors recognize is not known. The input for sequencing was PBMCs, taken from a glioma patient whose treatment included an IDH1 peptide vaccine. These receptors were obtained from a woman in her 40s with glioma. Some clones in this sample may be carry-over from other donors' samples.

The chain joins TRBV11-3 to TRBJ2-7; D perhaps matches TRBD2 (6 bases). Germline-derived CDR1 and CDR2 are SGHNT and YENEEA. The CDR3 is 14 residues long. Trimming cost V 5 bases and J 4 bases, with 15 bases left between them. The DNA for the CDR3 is TGTGCCAGCAGCGACAGCGGAGGGTCGTACGAGCAGTACTTC. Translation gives CASSDSGGSYEQYF.

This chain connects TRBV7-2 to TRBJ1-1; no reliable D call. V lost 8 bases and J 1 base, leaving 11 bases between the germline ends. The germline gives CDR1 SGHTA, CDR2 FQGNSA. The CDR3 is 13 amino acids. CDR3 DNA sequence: TGTGCCAGCGCCTCAAGGTGGAACACTGAAGCTTTCTTT. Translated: CASASRWNTEAFF. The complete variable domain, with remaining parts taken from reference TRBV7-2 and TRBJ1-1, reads GAGVSQSPSNKVTEKGKDVELRCDPISGHTALYWYRQSLGQGLEFLIYFQGNSAPDKSGLPSDRFSAERTGGSVSTLTIQRTQQEDSAVYLCASASRWNTEAFFGQGTRLTVV.

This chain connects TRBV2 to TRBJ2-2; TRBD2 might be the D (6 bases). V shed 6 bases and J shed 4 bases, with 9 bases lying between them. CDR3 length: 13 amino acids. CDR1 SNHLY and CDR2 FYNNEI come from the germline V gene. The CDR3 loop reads CASSGRFTGELFF. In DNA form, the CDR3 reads TGTGCCAGCAGCGGGAGATTCACCGGGGAGCTGTTTTTT. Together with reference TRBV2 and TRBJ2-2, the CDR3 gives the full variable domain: EPEVTQTPSHQVTQMGQEVILRCVPISNHLYFYWYRQILGQKVEFLVSFYNNEISEKSEIFDDQFSVERPDGSNFTLKIRSTKLEDSAMYFCASSGRFTGELFFGEGSRLTVL.

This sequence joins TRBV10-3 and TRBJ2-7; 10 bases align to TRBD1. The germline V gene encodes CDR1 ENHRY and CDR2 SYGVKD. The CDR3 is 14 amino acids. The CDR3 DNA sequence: TGTGCCATCAGTGAGTCGTGGACCCGGGACAGGGGTTTAGTC. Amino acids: CAISESWTRDRGLV.

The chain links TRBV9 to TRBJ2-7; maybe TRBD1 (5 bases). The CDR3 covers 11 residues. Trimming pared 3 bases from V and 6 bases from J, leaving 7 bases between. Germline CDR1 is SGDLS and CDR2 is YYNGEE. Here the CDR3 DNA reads TGTGCCAGCAGCGCAGGGTCCGAGCAGTACTTC. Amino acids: CASSAGSEQYF.

CDR3 sequence (DNA): TGTGCCAGCACCCCCGGACAGGCCCGCGCAGATACGCAGTATTTT. This sequence encodes CASTPGQARADTQYF. This sequence joins TRBV7-8 and TRBJ2-3; 7 positions agree with TRBD1. V shed 7 bases, J shed 4 bases, and the junction held 11 bases outside the gene matches. The CDR3 has 15 residues. Germline V gene lookup returns CDR1 SGHVS and CDR2 FQNEAQ.

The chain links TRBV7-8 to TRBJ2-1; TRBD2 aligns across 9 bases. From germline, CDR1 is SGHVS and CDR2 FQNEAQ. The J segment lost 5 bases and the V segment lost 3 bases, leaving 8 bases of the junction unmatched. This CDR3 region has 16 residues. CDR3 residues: CASSFSRGGRDNEQFF. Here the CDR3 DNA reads TGTGCCAGCAGCTTCTCCAGGGGCGGGAGGGACAATGAGCAGTTCTTC.

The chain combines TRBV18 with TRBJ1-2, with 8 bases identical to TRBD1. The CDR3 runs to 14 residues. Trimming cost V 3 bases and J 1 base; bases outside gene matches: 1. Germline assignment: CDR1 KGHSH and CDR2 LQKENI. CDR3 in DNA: TGTGCCAGCTCACCGGGACAGGATAACTATGGCTACACCTTC. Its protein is CASSPGQDNYGYTF.

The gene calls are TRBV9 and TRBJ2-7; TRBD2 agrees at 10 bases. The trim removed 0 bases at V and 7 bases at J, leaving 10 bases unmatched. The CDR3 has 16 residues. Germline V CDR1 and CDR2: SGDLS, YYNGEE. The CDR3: CASSVGSLAGDGEQYF. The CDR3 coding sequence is TGTGCCAGCAGCGTAGGGTCCCTAGCGGGAGATGGTGAGCAGTACTTC. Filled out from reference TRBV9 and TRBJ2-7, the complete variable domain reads DSGVTQTPKHLITATGQRVTLRCSPRSGDLSVYWYQQSLDQGLQFLIQYYNGEERAKGNILERFSAQQFPDLHSELNLSSLELGDSALYFCASSVGSLAGDGEQYFGPGTRLTVT.

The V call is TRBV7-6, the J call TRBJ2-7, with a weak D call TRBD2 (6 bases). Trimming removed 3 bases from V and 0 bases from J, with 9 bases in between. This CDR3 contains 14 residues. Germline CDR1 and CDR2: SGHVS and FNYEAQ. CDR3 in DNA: TGTGCCAGCAGCTTGAGGGACTCCTCCTACGAGCAGTACTTC. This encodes CASSLRDSSYEQYF.

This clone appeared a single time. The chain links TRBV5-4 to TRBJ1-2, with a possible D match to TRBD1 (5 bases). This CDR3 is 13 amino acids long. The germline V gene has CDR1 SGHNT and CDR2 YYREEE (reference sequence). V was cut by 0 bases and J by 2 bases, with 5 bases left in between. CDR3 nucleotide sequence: TGTGCCAGCAGCTTGGACAGGAACTATGGCTACACCTTC. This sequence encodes CASSLDRNYGYTF.

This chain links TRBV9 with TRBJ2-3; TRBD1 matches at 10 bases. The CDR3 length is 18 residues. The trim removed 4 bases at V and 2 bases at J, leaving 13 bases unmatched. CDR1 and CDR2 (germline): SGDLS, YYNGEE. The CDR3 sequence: CASSLGTGAPVSTDTQYF. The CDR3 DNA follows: TGTGCCAGCAGCCTCGGGACAGGGGCCCCTGTATCCACAGATACGCAGTATTTT.

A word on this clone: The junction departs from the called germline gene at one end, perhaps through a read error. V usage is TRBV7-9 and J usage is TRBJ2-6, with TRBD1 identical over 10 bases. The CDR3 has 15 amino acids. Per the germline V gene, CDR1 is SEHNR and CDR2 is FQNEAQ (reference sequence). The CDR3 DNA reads TGTGCCAGCAGTCCTACAGGCCTCGACAGGGGGCGCATGGCTTTC. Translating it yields CASSPTGLDRGRMAF.

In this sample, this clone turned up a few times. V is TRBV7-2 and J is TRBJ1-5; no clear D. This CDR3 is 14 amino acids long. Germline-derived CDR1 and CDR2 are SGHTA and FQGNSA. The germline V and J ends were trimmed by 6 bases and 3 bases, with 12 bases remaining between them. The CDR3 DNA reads TGTGCCAGCAGAGGCGCGGACCCCAATCAGCCCCAGCATTTT. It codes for CASRGADPNQPQHF.

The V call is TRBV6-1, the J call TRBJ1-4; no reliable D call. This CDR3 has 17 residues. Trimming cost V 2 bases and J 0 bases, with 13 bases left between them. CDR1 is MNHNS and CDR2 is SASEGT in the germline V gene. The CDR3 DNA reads TGTGCCAGCAGTGAACTCGGGCGAGCTGCAACTAATGAAAAACTGTTTTTT. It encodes CASSELGRAATNEKLFF.

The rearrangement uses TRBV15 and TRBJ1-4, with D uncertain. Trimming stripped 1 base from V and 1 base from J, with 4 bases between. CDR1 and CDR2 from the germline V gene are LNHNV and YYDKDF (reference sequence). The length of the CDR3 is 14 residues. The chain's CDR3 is CATSRVGTNEKLFF. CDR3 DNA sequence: TGTGCCACCAGCAGAGTGGGAACTAATGAAAAACTGTTTTTT.

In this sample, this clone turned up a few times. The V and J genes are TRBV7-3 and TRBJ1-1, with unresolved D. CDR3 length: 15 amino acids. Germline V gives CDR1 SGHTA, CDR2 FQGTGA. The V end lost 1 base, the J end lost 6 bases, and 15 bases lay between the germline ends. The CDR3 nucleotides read TGTGCCAGCAGCTTAAACCATCGAACGGGGTCTGAAGCTTTCTTT. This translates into CASSLNHRTGSEAFF.

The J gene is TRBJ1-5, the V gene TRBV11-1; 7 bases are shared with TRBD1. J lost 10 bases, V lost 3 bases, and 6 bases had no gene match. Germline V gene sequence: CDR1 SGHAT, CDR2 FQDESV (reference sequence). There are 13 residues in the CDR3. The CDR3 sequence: CASSLNRGRPQHF. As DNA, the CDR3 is TGTGCCAGCAGCTTGAACAGGGGAAGACCCCAGCATTTT.

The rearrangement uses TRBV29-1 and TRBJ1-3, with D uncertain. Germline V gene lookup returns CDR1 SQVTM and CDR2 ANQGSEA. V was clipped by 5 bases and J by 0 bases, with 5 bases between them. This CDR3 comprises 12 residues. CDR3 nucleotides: TGCAGCGTTATCTCCTCTGGAAACACCATATATTTT. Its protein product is CSVISSGNTIYF.

CDR3 DNA: TGTGCCAGCAGCCCAGACAGCTCGGTGGGGAGCAATGAGCAGTTCTTC. This sequence encodes CASSPDSSVGSNEQFF. V is TRBV7-2 and J is TRBJ2-1; perhaps D is TRBD1 or TRBD2 (5 bases each). V gave up 5 bases and J gave up 6 bases, with 20 bases separating them. CDR1 is SGHTA, CDR2 FQGNSA, per germline. The CDR3 extends over 16 amino acids. Full variable domain (missing parts from reference TRBV7-2 and TRBJ2-1): GAGVSQSPSNKVTEKGKDVELRCDPISGHTALYWYRQSLGQGLEFLIYFQGNSAPDKSGLPSDRFSAERTGGSVSTLTIQRTQQEDSAVYLCASSPDSSVGSNEQFFGPGTRLTVL.

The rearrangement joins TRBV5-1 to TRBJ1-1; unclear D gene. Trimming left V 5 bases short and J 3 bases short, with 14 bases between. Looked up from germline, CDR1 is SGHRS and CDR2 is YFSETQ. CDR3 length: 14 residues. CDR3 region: CASRQALRDTEAFF. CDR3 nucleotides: TGCGCCAGCAGGCAGGCTCTTAGGGACACTGAAGCTTTCTTT. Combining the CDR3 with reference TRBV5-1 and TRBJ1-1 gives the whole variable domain KAGVTQTPRYLIKTRGQQVTLSCSPISGHRSVSWYQQTPGQGLQFLFEYFSETQRNKGNFPGRFSGRQFSNSRSEMNVSTLELGDSALYLCASRQALRDTEAFFGQGTRLTVV.

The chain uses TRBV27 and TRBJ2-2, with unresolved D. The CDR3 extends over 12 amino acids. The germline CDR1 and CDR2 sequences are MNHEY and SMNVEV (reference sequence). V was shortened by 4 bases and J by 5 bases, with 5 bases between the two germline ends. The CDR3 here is CASSSLTGELFF. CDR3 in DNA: TGTGCCAGCAGTTCCCTGACCGGGGAGCTGTTTTTT.

The CDR3: CASSQDPGLKNTEAFF. CDR3 coding DNA: TGTGCCAGCAGCCAAGATCCAGGGTTGAAGAACACTGAAGCTTTCTTT. The rearrangement links TRBV4-2 to TRBJ1-1; D might be TRBD1 (5 bases). Trimming left V 0 bases short and J 1 base short, with 12 bases between. The CDR3 consists of 16 residues. Germline loops: CDR1 LGHNA, CDR2 YNFKEQ.

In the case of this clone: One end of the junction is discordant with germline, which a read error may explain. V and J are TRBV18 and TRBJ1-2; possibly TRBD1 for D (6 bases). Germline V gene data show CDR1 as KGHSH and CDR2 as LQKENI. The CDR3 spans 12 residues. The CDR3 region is CASSPGLDRELF. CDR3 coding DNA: TGTGCCAGCTCACCAGGGTTGGACAGAGAACTGTTC.

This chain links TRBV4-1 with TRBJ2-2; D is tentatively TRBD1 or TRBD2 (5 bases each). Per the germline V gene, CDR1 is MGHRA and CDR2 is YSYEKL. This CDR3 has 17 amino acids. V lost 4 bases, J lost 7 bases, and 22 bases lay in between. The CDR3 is CASSPVLAAGRIGELFF. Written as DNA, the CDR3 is TGCGCCAGCAGCCCCGTCCTAGCAGCAGGGCGGATCGGGGAGCTGTTTTTT.

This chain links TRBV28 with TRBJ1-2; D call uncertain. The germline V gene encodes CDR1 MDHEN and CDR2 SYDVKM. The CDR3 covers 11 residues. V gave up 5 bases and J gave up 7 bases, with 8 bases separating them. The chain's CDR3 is CASSTRSGYTF. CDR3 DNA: TGTGCCAGCAGTACCCGGAGTGGCTACACCTTC.

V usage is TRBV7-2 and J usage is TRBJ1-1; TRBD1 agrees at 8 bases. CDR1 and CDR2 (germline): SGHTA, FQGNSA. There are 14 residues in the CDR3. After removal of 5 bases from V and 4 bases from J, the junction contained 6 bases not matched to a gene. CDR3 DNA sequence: TGTGCCAGCAGCCCCAACGGACAGGGCACTGAAGCTTTCTTT. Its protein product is CASSPNGQGTEAFF.

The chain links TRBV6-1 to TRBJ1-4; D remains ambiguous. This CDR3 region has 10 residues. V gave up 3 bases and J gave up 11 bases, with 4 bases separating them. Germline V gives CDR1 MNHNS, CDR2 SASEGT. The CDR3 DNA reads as TGTGCCAGCAGTGACGGGAAACTGTTTTTT. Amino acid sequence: CASSDGKLFF.

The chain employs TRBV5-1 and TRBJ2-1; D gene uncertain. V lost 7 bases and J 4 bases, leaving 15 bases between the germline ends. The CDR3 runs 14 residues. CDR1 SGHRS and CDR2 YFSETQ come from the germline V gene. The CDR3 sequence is CASGDPNSYNEQFF. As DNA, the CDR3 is TGCGCCAGCGGGGATCCGAATTCATACAATGAGCAGTTCTTC. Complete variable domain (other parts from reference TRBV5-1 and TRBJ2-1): KAGVTQTPRYLIKTRGQQVTLSCSPISGHRSVSWYQQTPGQGLQFLFEYFSETQRNKGNFPGRFSGRQFSNSRSEMNVSTLELGDSALYLCASGDPNSYNEQFFGPGTRLTVL.